This T cell receptor beta chain was found in a study of beta chain features in type 1 diabetes. Regarding the study as a whole: Cells carrying high TCR expression could end up over-represented when cDNA is sequenced. Resolution of whether HLA type affects TCRB rearrangement was not achieved here.

The CDR3 is made up of 16 amino acids. Germline V lookup: CDR1 GTSNPN, CDR2 SVGIG (reference sequence). V was shortened by 3 bases and J by 5 bases, with 20 bases between the two germline ends. Sequenced material consisted of expressed TCRB transcripts (all of the isolated RNA was reverse transcribed). Assay used: immunoSEQ multiplex PCR; TCRdb lists only in-frame clones, some missing. The table lists some 250,000 clones, 27% of them singletons, with under 4.5% in the top ten. A remark on this clone: Its antigen remains unidentified. This likely reflects a read error, since a far larger clone is one base away. The same CDR3 arises from other DNA sequences in this sample as well.

One heparinised blood draw, averaging roughly 120 mL, came from each donor. The chain uses TRBV30 and TRBJ1-5; possible D gene TRBD1, 5 bases. The source is a man aged 25-45 years in good health. The sample consisted of central memory CD4+ T cells from blood. Written as DNA, the CDR3 is TGTGCCTGGAGCAAATTGGCAGGGATGAGGGATCAGCCCCAGCATTTT. Translated: CAWSKLAGMRDQPQHF.